The rows below give T cell receptor beta chains drawn from one sample of a study of shared clonotypes between healthy human individuals. Profiling relied on immunoSEQ multiplex PCR, and the TCRdb table lists in-frame clones only, not all of them. The data contain about 1,500,000 clones, about 96% of them singletons. Input material: naive CD4+ T cells sorted from blood. These receptors all come from a man aged 30-40 years in good health. CDR3s include the opening cysteine and the closing phenylalanine or tryptophan. Each record gives: V gene, CDR3 length, J gene, CDR3 protein.

V: TRBV5-6; length: 16; J: TRBJ2-4; CDR3: CASSQLGLGDKNIQYF
V: TRBV9; length: 19; J: TRBJ2-1; CDR3: CASSVGLISLAGWDNEQFF
V: TRBV7-9; length: 15; J: TRBJ2-2; CDR3: CASSLGRANTGELFF
V: TRBV28; length: 15; J: TRBJ1-4; CDR3: CASSFGTGANEKLFF
V: TRBV18; length: 15; J: TRBJ2-5; CDR3: CASSLIPDSPETQYF
V: TRBV5-1; length: 15; J: TRBJ2-3; CDR3: CASSPDGGGGGTQYF
V: TRBV7-2; length: 15; J: TRBJ1-5; CDR3: CASSLDRGGNQPQHF
V: TRBV10-3; length: 12; J: TRBJ2-1; CDR3: CAIGGQNNEQFF
V: TRBV5-4; length: 17; J: TRBJ2-4; CDR3: CASSAYGGAGVKNIQYF
V: TRBV27; length: 11; J: TRBJ2-5; CDR3: CASSLGQTQYF
V: TRBV4-1; length: 16; J: TRBJ2-7; CDR3: CASSQESGRGGYEQYF
V: TRBV7-9; length: 14; J: TRBJ2-4; CDR3: CASSSLGRKNIQYF
V: TRBV9; length: 15; J: TRBJ1-3; CDR3: CASSVEGNSGNTIYF
V: TRBV18; length: 17; J: TRBJ2-1; CDR3: CASSPYRDRVIYNEQFF
V: TRBV7-2; length: 14; J: TRBJ2-7; CDR3: CASSLAAEVYEQYF
V: TRBV5-1; length: 15; J: TRBJ2-1; CDR3: CASRYGQGSYNEQFF
V: TRBV11-2; length: 12; J: TRBJ2-1; CDR3: CASSLERNEQFF
V: TRBV6-1; length: 13; J: TRBJ1-5; CDR3: CASREPPGQPQHF
V: TRBV18; length: 14; J: TRBJ1-1; CDR3: CASSPGGRNTEAFF
V: TRBV27; length: 18; J: TRBJ2-1; CDR3: CASSRRLAGLRSYNEQFF
V: TRBV15; length: 16; J: TRBJ1-5; CDR3: CATSRGGGDGNQPQHF
V: TRBV14; length: 16; J: TRBJ2-3; CDR3: CASSQMLAGRTDTQYF
V: TRBV29-1; length: 14; J: TRBJ2-3; CDR3: CSVEVSPGQGTQYF
V: TRBV10-2; length: 16; J: TRBJ2-5; CDR3: CASSEPGWEARGTQYF
V: TRBV9; length: 16; J: TRBJ2-1; CDR3: CASSVDSGRAPGEQFF
V: TRBV10-3; length: 15; J: TRBJ1-5; CDR3: CAIWTGESLEQPQHF
V: TRBV6-1; length: 18; J: TRBJ1-5; CDR3: CASSASFLDGYIAQPQHF
V: TRBV29-1; length: 14; J: TRBJ2-7; CDR3: CSGGTGGATYEQYF
V: TRBV18; length: 12; J: TRBJ2-7; CDR3: CASSPNLYEQYF
V: TRBV7-6; length: 17; J: TRBJ2-7; CDR3: CASSLEGGSGSSYEQYF